The clone carrying this T cell receptor (beta chain) was seen a few times. Germline CDR1 and CDR2: MNHEY and SVGAGI. V lost 0 bases, J lost 2 bases, and 6 bases stayed unmatched. The CDR3 runs 17 residues. TCRdb reprocessed the 5' RACE reads with MiXCR, giving one entry per CDR3 protein. This sample yields about 390,000 distinct CDR3 sequences, of which 16% are seen a single time; roughly 21% belongs to the top ten. The data originate from a study of T-cell memory formation after mild COVID-19. This receptor was taken from a man aged 18 to 29 who had mild COVID-19 (a few samples of this study predate the infection). Cell type and time point are not known. The material sequenced was PBMCs or a T cell subset sorted from them (not recorded which). This rearrangement joins TRBV6-5 to TRBJ2-1, with 8 nucleotides matching TRBD1. In nucleotides, the CDR3 is TGTGCCAGCAGTTACTCCCCCGGGACAGGTCCCTACAATGAGCAGTTCTTC. Residues: CASSYSPGTGPYNEQFF.